The text below deals with one TCR beta chain. This sample stems from a study of blood T cell repertoires in COVID-19. Study-wide context: Acute-phase and convalescent COVID-19 samples originated in the United States, Italy and Spain. The cDNA or gDNA used as material had been derived from T cells, B-cell-depleted T cells, or PBMCs.

Measured with immunoSEQ multiplex PCR; TCRdb has only the in-frame clones, and not every one. Of over 350,000 clones detected, 88% appear once; the ten largest clones hold 0.9% to 1.5%. CDR1 is GTSNPN, CDR2 SVGIG, per germline (reference sequence). This CDR3 spans 14 amino acids. After removal of 4 bases from V and 5 bases from J, the junction contained 8 bases not matched to a gene. The sequenced sample was PBMCs or T cells enriched from blood (not recorded which). The gene calls are TRBV30 and TRBJ1-2, with TRBD1 identical over 9 bases. The receptor was isolated from a woman under 30 who had recovered from COVID-19. The CDR3 protein is CAWIDRGIGYGYTF. DNA for the CDR3: TGTGCCTGGATCGACAGGGGGATAGGGTATGGCTACACCTTC.